Described below is a single TCR beta chain sequence and its context. These data are taken from a study of blood T cell repertoires in COVID-19. Study-wide background: Samples taken during acute and convalescent COVID-19 were collected in the United States, Italy and Spain.

TCRdb's table, derived via immunoSEQ multiplex PCR, lists solely in-frame clones and lacks some. Of roughly 200,000 clones in the sample, around 86% were seen once. Germline V gives CDR1 PRHDT, CDR2 FYEKMQ (reference sequence). CDR3 length: 15 amino acids. V was clipped by 5 bases and J by 2 bases; unmatched bases: 3. This clonotype originated in a woman between 50 and 59 years old with COVID-19, enrolled during active disease. This sequence joins TRBV13 and TRBJ2-2; 9 bases agree with TRBD2. What was sequenced was peripheral blood. The CDR3 here is CASSSSGGNTGELFF. The CDR3 nucleotides are TGTGCCAGCAGCAGTAGCGGGGGCAACACCGGGGAGCTGTTTTTT. Based on the CDR3 plus reference TRBV13 and TRBJ2-2, the full variable domain is AAGVIQSPRHLIKEKRETATLKCYPIPRHDTVYWYQQGPGQDPQFLISFYEKMQSDKGSIPDRFSAQQFSDYHSELNMSSLELGDSALYFCASSSSGGNTGELFFGEGSRLTVL.